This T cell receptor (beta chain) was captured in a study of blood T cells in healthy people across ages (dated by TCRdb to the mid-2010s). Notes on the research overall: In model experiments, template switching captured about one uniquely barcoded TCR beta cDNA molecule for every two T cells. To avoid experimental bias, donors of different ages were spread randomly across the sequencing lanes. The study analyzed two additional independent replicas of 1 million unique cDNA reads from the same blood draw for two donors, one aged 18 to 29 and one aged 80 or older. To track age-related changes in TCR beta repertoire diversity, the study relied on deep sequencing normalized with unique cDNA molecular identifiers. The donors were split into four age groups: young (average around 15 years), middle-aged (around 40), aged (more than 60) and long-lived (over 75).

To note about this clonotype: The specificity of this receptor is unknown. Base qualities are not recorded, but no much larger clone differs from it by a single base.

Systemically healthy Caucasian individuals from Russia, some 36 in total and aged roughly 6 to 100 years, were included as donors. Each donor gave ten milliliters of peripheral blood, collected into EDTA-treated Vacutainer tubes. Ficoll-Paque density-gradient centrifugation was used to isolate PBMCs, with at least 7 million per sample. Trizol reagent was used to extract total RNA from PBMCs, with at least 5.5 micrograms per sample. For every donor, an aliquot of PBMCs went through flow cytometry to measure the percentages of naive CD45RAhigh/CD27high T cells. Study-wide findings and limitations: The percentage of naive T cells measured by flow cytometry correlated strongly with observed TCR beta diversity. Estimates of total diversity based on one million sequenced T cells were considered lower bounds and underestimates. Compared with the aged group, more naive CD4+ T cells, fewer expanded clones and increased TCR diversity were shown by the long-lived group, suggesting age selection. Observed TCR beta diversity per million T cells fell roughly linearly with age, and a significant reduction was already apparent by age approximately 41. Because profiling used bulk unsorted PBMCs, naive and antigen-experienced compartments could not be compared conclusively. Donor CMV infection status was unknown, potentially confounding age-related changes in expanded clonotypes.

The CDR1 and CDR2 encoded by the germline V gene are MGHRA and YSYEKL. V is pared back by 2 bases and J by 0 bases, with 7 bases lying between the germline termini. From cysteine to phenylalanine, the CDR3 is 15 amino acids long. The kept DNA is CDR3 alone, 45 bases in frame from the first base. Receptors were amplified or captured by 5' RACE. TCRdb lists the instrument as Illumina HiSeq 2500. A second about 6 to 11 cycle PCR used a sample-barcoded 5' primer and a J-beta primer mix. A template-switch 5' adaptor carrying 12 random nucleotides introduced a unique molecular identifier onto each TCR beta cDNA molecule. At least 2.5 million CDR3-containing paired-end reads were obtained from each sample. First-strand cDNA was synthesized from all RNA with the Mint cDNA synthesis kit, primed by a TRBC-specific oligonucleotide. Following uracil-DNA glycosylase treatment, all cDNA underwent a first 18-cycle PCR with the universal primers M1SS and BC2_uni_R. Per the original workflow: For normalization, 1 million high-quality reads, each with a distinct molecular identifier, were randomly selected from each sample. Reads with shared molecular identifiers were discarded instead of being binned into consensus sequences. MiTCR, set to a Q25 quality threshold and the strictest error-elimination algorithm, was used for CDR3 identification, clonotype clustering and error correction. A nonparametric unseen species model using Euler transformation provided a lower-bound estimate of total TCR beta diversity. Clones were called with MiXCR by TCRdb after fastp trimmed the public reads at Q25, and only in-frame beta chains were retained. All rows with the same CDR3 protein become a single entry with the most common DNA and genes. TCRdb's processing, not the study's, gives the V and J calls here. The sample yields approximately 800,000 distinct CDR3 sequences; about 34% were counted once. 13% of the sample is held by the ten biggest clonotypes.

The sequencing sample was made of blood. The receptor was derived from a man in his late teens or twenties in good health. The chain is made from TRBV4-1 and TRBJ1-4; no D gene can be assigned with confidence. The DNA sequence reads TGCGCCAGCAGCCAACCGGGCTCAACTAATGAAAAACTGTTTTTT. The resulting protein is CASSQPGSTNEKLFF.